This T cell receptor beta chain is drawn from a study of T-cell reconstitution after alpha-beta-depleted transplantation in children. This clonotype came up a few times. Germline loops: CDR1 SGHTA, CDR2 FQGNSA. This CDR3 has 13 residues. The V end lost 2 bases, the J end lost 5 bases, and 7 bases lay between the germline ends. TCRbeta library preparation incorporated unique molecular identifiers. TCRdb processed the PCR reads anew with MiXCR; each CDR3 protein has one entry. The sample carries a few hundred thousand distinct CDR3 sequences, roughly 9% recorded once. The sequencing here drew on PBMCs from the stem cell graft donor, taken from the stem cell graft. The receptor was isolated from a human donor who donated a stem cell graft to a child with acute lymphoblastic leukemia. The V and J genes are TRBV7-2 and TRBJ1-5; D gene ambiguous. The chain's CDR3 is CASSLQSDQPQHF. CDR3 nucleotide sequence: TGTGCCAGCAGCTTACAGTCCGATCAGCCCCAGCATTTT.